The rows below give T cell receptor beta chains drawn from one sample of a study of human T cells and chemical hapten exposure. TCRdb recomputed calls from the RACE reads with MiXCR, one row per CDR3 protein. The sample has 56,000 or so distinct CDR3 sequences, approximately 10% seen once. Sequences were derived from whole blood, sampled in connection with sensitization to the hapten diphenylcyclopropenone (DPC). Receptors were obtained from a woman in her thirties with alopecia areata. Some clones in this sample may be carry-over from other donors' samples. CDR3s include the opening cysteine and the closing phenylalanine or tryptophan. Fields, in order: J gene, V gene, CDR3 protein.

TRBJ1-5,TRBV4-2,CASSQIRGDQPQHF
TRBJ2-3,TRBV12-3/TRBV12-4,CASSFLASIEVTDTQYF
TRBJ1-2,TRBV6-2/TRBV6-3,CASSSSMGFGYTF
TRBJ2-3,TRBV12-3/TRBV12-4,CASSLDREDTQYF
TRBJ2-5,TRBV28,CASSFLLEGRETQYF
TRBJ2-5,TRBV20-1,CSAPAAGKETQYF
TRBJ1-1,TRBV14,CASSQDRRKGMNTEAFF
TRBJ2-3,TRBV5-1,CASSLRGHTDTQYF
TRBJ1-1,TRBV3-1,CASSQVGRGYPEAFF
TRBJ2-7,TRBV28,CASSSGQSYEQYF
TRBJ1-3,TRBV6-5,CASSYQRPSSGNTIYF
TRBJ2-3,TRBV6-5,CVSSPGLAGGLSTDTQYF
TRBJ2-2,TRBV30,CAWLTGGYTGELFF
TRBJ2-7,TRBV28,CASNLRGGSYEQYF